This T cell receptor (beta chain) is drawn from a study of control samples from healthy donors and cancer patients. The CDR3 is 12 amino acids. V lost 1 base to trimming and J lost 8 bases, with 8 bases between them. In germline, CDR1 is SGHTA, CDR2 FQGNSA. This clone was detected a few times. Only in-frame clones appear in the TCRdb table, and some are missing; sequencing was by immunoSEQ multiplex PCR. Altogether fewer than 80,000 clones are present, 85% to 90% being singletons, with the ten largest covering 6%. The sequenced material came from PBMCs. The sequence was obtained from a man in his 60s with colorectal cancer. The V and J genes are TRBV7-2 and TRBJ1-2; D ambiguous. In nucleotides, the CDR3 is TGTGCCAGCAGCTTAGACCGGGAGGGCTACACCTTC. It yields the protein CASSLDREGYTF.